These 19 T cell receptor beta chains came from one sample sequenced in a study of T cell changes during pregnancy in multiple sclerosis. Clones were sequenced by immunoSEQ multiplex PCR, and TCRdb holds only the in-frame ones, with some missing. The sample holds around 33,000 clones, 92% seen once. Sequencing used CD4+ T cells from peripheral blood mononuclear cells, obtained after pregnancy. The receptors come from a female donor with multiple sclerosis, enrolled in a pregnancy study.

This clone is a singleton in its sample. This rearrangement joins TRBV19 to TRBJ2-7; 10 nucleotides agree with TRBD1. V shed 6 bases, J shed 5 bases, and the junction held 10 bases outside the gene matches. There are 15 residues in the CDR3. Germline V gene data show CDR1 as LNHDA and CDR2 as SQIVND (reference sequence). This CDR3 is CASSNPGQGFNEQYF. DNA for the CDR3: TGTGCCAGTAGCAACCCGGGACAGGGGTTCAACGAGCAGTACTTC.

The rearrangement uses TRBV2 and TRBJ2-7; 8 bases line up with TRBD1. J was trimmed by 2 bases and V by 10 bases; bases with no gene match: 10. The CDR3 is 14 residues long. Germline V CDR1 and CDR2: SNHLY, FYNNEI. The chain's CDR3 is CATRMDRATYEQYF. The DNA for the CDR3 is TGTGCCACCAGGATGGACAGGGCGACCTACGAGCAGTACTTC.

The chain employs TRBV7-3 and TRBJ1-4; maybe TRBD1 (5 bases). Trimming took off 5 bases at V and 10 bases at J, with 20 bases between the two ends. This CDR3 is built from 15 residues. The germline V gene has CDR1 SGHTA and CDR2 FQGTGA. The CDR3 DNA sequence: TGTGCCAGCAGCGCGGGACCGCAAGGGACCGGAAAACTGTTTTTT. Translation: CASSAGPQGTGKLFF.

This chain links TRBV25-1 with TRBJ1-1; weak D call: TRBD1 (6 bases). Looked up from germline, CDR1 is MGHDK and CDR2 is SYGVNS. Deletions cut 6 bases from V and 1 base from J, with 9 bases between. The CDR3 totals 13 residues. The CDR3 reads CASRPTGNTEAFF. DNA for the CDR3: TGTGCCAGCAGACCGACAGGGAACACTGAAGCTTTCTTT.

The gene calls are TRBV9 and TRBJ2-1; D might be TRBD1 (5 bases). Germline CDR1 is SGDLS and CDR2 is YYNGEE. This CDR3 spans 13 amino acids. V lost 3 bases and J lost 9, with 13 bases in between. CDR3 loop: CASSGLQGGEQFF. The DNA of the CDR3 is TGTGCCAGCAGCGGGCTGCAGGGCGGTGAGCAGTTCTTC.

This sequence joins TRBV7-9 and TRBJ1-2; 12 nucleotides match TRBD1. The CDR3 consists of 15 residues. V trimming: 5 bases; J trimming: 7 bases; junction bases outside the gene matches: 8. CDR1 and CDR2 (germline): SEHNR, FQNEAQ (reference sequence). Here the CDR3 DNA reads TGTGCCAGCAGCCCTACCGGGACAGGGGGCGGTGGCTACACCTTC. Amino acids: CASSPTGTGGGGYTF.

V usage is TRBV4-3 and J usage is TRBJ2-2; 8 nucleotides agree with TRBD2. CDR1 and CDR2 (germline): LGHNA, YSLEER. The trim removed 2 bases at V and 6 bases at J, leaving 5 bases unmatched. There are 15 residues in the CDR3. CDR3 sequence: CASSQPGGAAGELFF. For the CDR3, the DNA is TGCGCCAGCAGCCAACCCGGGGGGGCCGCCGGGGAGCTGTTTTTT.

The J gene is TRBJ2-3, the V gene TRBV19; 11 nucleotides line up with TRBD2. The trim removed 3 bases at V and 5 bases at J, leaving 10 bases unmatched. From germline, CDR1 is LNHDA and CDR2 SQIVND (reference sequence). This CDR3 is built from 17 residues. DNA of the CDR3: TGTGCCAGTAGTATCCGCCTACTAGCGGGAGTAGAAGATACGCAGTATTTT. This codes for CASSIRLLAGVEDTQYF.

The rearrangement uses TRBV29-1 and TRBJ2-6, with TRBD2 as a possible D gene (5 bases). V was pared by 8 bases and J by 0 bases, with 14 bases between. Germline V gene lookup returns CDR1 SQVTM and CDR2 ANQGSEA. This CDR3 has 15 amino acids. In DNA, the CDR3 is TGCAGCACTCCGTGGGAGTTCTCTGGGGCCAACGTCCTGACTTTC. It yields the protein CSTPWEFSGANVLTF.

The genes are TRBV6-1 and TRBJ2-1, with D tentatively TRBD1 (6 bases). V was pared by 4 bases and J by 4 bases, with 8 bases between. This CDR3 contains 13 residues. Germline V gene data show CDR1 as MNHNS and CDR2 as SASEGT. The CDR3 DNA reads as TGTGCCAGCAGTGGAGGACAGTACAATGAGCAGTTCTTC. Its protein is CASSGGQYNEQFF.

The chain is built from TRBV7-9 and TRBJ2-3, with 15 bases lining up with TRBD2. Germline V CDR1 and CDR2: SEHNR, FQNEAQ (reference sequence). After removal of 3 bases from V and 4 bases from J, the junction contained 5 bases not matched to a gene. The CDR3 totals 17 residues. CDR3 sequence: CASSLGLAGGPADTQYF. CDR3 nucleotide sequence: TGTGCCAGCAGCTTGGGACTAGCGGGGGGCCCGGCAGATACGCAGTATTTT.

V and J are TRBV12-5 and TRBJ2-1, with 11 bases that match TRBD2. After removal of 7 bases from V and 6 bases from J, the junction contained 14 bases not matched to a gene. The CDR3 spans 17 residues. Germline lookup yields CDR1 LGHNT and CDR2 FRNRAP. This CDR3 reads CASVGLAEYLCGNEQFF. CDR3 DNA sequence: TGTGCTAGTGTGGGACTAGCGGAATATCTCTGCGGCAATGAGCAGTTCTTC.

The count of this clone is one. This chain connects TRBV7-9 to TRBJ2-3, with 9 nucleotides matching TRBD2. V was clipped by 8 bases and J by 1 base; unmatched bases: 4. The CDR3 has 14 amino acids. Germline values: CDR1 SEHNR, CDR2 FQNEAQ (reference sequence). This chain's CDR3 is CASRAGGGTDTQYF. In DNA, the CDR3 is TGTGCCAGCCGGGCGGGAGGGGGCACAGATACGCAGTATTTT.

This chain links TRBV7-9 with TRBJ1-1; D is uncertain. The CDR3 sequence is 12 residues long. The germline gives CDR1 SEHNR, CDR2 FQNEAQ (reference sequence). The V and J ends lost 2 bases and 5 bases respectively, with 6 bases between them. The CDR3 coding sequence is TGTGCCAGCAGCTTAACGGGAACTGAAGCTTTCTTT. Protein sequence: CASSLTGTEAFF.

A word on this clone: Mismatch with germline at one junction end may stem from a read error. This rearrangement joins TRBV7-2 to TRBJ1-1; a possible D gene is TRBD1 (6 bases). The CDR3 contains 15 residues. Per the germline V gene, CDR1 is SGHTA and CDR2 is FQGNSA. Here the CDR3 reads CASSLAGHQGTEAFF. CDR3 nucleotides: TGTGCCAGCAGCCTAGCGGGACACCAGGGGACTGAAGCTTTCTTT.

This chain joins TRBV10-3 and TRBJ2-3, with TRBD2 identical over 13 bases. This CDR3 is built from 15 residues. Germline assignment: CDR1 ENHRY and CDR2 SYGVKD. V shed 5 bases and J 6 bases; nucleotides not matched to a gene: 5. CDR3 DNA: TGTGCCATCAGTCGGACTAGCGGGGGTTTTGATACGCAGTATTTT. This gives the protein CAISRTSGGFDTQYF.

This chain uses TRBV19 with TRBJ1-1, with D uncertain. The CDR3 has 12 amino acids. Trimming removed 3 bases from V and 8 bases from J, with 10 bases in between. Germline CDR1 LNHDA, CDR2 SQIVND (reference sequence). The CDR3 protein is CASSIRWREAFF. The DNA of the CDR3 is TGTGCCAGTAGTATCCGGTGGAGGGAAGCTTTCTTT.

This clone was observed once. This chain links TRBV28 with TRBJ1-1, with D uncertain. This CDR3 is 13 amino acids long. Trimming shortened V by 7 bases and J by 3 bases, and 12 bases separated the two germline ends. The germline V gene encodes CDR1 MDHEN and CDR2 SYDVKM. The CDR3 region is CASTDYMDTEAFF. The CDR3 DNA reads TGTGCCAGCACCGACTACATGGACACTGAAGCTTTCTTT.

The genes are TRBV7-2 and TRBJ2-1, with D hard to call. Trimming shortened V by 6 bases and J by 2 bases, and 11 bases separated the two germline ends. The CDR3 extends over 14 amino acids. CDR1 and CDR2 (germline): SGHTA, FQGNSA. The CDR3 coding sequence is TGTGCCAGCAGGCCCATGGCCCCCTACAATGAGCAGTTCTTC. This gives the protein CASRPMAPYNEQFF. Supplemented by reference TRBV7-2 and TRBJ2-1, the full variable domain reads GAGVSQSPSNKVTEKGKDVELRCDPISGHTALYWYRQSLGQGLEFLIYFQGNSAPDKSGLPSDRFSAERTGGSVSTLTIQRTQQEDSAVYLCASRPMAPYNEQFFGPGTRLTVL.